These 32 T cell receptor beta chains share one sample of origin, sequenced in a study of T cells expressing NK-cell markers. TCRdb re-called the 5' RACE reads; every CDR3 protein appears as one record, without DNA. The listing contains roughly 280,000 distinct CDR3 sequences. The source material was blood T cells: a sorted CD56 or NKG2C T cell subset, CD4+ or CD8+ T cells, or bulk PBMC T cells (not recorded which). The receptors here all came from a man aged 18-30 years in good health.

The rearrangement joins TRBV6-1 to TRBJ2-1. Germline V lookup: CDR1 MNHNS, CDR2 SASEGT. CDR3 length equals 11 residues. CDR3 in amino acids: CASSVKDEQFF.

The chain links TRBV12-3 or TRBV12-4 to TRBJ1-5; the TCRdb D gene call, TRBD1, has no DNA to confirm it. The CDR3 runs to 15 residues. The CDR3 region is CASSSLQGANQPQHF.

J is TRBJ1-1 and V is TRBV12-3 or TRBV12-4; with no DNA, the TCRdb D assignment of TRBD1 cannot be verified. The CDR3 covers 17 residues. CDR3 sequence: CASLPGTGLPGVTEAFF.

The CDR3 spells CSVGTLGLDTQYF. The chain employs TRBV29-1 and TRBJ2-3. This CDR3 has 13 residues. The germline CDR1 and CDR2 sequences are SQVTM and ANQGSEA.

This chain uses TRBV29-1 with TRBJ2-3. Germline-derived CDR1 and CDR2 are SQVTM and ANQGSEA. The length of the CDR3 is 12 residues. The CDR3 here is CSVWVGTDTQYF.

This rearrangement joins TRBV7-9 to TRBJ2-1; TCRdb's assignment of TRBD2 cannot be checked, as there is no DNA. This CDR3 region has 15 residues. Germline V gene data show CDR1 as SEHNR and CDR2 as FQNEAQ (reference sequence). This CDR3 is CASSFISQLRNEQFF.

The rearrangement uses TRBV6-1 and TRBJ1-1. Germline V lookup: CDR1 MNHNS, CDR2 SASEGT. CDR3 length: 15 residues. This CDR3 is CASRRRDGLNTEAFF.

The rearrangement links TRBV6-2 or TRBV6-3 to TRBJ2-2; no DNA is available, so the TRBD1 call from TCRdb remains unchecked. CDR3 size: 18 residues. The germline gives CDR1 MNHEY, CDR2 SVGEGT. CDR3 loop: CASSYHVVRQGRTGELFF.

The chain uses TRBV12-3 or TRBV12-4 and TRBJ2-1; TCRdb outputs TRBD1, but without DNA this stays unchecked. The CDR3 sequence is 15 residues long. The CDR3 loop reads CASRYRGGSYNEQFF.

The rearrangement joins TRBV5-4 to TRBJ2-3. This CDR3 has 12 amino acids. Germline CDR1 is SGHNT and CDR2 is YYREEE (reference sequence). CDR3 protein: CASVDPMGTQYF.

V usage is TRBV29-1 and J usage is TRBJ2-5; lacking DNA, the TRBD2 call made by TCRdb goes unchecked. Germline V gene lookup returns CDR1 SQVTM and CDR2 ANQGSEA. The CDR3 is 13 amino acids. CDR3 protein: CSVALGGEETQYF.

This CDR3 is CASSLVTFSGANVLTF. The chain employs TRBV11-1 and TRBJ2-6. The CDR3 is 16 amino acids. Germline CDR1 reads SGHAT; CDR2 reads FQDESV (reference sequence).

This chain uses TRBV6-2 or TRBV6-3 with TRBJ2-7; lacking DNA, the TRBD2 call made by TCRdb goes unchecked. CDR3 length: 19 residues. In germline, CDR1 is MNHEY, CDR2 SVGEGT. CDR3 in amino acids: CASSYSPPPAPTGSYEQYF.

Here the CDR3 reads CASSLRAAYNEQFF. The rearrangement links TRBV12-3 or TRBV12-4 to TRBJ2-1. The CDR3 has 14 residues.

V and J are TRBV5-1 and TRBJ2-1. This CDR3 comprises 15 residues. CDR1 and CDR2 from the germline V gene are SGHRS and YFSETQ. CDR3 residues: CASSFLERINNEQFF.

This sequence joins TRBV7-2 and TRBJ2-3; checking the TCRdb D call of TRBD2 is not possible without DNA. Germline V gene sequence: CDR1 SGHTA, CDR2 FQGNSA. The CDR3 has 17 amino acids. This CDR3 is CASSLTRLAVTPSTQYF.

V usage is TRBV28 and J usage is TRBJ2-1; the D call from TCRdb, TRBD2, cannot be confirmed without DNA. This CDR3 spans 17 amino acids. Germline lookup yields CDR1 MDHEN and CDR2 SYDVKM. The CDR3 loop is CASSPNPTSGRYNEQFF. The entire variable domain, with the rest obtained from reference TRBV28 and TRBJ2-1, is as follows: DVKVTQSSRYLVKRTGEKVFLECVQDMDHENMFWYRQDPGLGLRLIYFSYDVKMKEKGDIPEGYSVSREKKERFSLILESASTNQTSMYLCASSPNPTSGRYNEQFFGPGTRLTVL.

The chain uses TRBV6-2 or TRBV6-3 and TRBJ2-7; the D call from TCRdb, TRBD1, cannot be confirmed without DNA. The CDR3 sequence is 14 residues long. Germline values: CDR1 MNHEY, CDR2 SVGEGT. CDR3: CASSYWDVGDEQYF.

The CDR3 protein is CASIPTSGRDTDTQYF. This chain links TRBV7-2 with TRBJ2-3; TCRdb picks TRBD2, but there is no DNA to check that call. The germline gives CDR1 SGHTA, CDR2 FQGNSA. The CDR3 extends over 16 amino acids.

The J gene is TRBJ2-4, the V gene TRBV6-1; checking the TCRdb D call of TRBD1 is not possible without DNA. CDR3 length: 13 residues. Germline V CDR1 and CDR2: MNHNS, SASEGT. This CDR3 is CATRTGGANIQYF.

The chain has TRBV5-1 and TRBJ2-3; lacking DNA, the TRBD2 call made by TCRdb goes unchecked. The CDR3 extends over 16 amino acids. CDR1 and CDR2 from the germline V gene are SGHRS and YFSETQ. The CDR3 reads CASSSGLAGAKDTQYF.

The rearrangement joins TRBV10-3 to TRBJ2-2; the D call from TCRdb, TRBD2, cannot be confirmed without DNA. Germline CDR1 reads ENHRY; CDR2 reads SYGVKD. The CDR3 contains 15 residues. CDR3 loop: CAISDRLAGAGELFF.

The chain is built from TRBV29-1 and TRBJ2-7; checking the TCRdb D call of TRBD1 is not possible without DNA. The CDR3 has 12 amino acids. Germline V gene data show CDR1 as SQVTM and CDR2 as ANQGSEA. CDR3 in amino acids: CSVQGLLYEQYF.

V is TRBV5-1 and J is TRBJ2-1; TCRdb designates TRBD2, a call that cannot be tested without DNA. This CDR3 has 14 amino acids. The germline V gene encodes CDR1 SGHRS and CDR2 YFSETQ. CDR3: CASSLGGTRDEQFF. Looking up the rest from reference TRBV5-1 and TRBJ2-1 gives the full variable domain: KAGVTQTPRYLIKTRGQQVTLSCSPISGHRSVSWYQQTPGQGLQFLFEYFSETQRNKGNFPGRFSGRQFSNSRSEMNVSTLELGDSALYLCASSLGGTRDEQFFGPGTRLTVL.

The CDR3: CATSRDRSGTYNEQFF. V and J are TRBV15 and TRBJ2-1; TCRdb returns TRBD2, unconfirmable since there is no DNA. The CDR3 has 16 amino acids. Germline CDR1 LNHNV, CDR2 YYDKDF (reference sequence).

This chain uses TRBV3-1 with TRBJ2-1; TCRdb names TRBD2, which stays unverified in the absence of DNA. CDR3 size: 14 residues. The V gene's germline CDR1 is LGHDT and CDR2 YNNKEL (reference sequence). CDR3 amino acids: CASSHGLTSSEQFF.

V usage is TRBV7-9 and J usage is TRBJ1-4; the TRBD1 assignment by TCRdb is unverifiable without DNA. There are 13 residues in the CDR3. Per germline, CDR1 SEHNR and CDR2 FQNEAQ (reference sequence). The CDR3 loop reads CASAGARHEKLFF.

V is TRBV20-1 and J is TRBJ2-1; TCRdb indicates TRBD1, and absent DNA this call remains unverified. The CDR3 is 13 residues long. In germline, CDR1 is DFQATT, CDR2 SNEGSKA (reference sequence). The CDR3 sequence: CSAPGRPDNEQFF.

The V call is TRBV24-1, the J call TRBJ1-1. CDR1 and CDR2 from the germline V gene are KGHDR and SFDVKD. The CDR3 is 12 residues long. The CDR3 sequence is CATSTGFGEAFF.

The gene calls are TRBV14 and TRBJ1-1. Looked up from germline, CDR1 is SGHDN and CDR2 is FVKESK. This CDR3 is built from 14 residues. The CDR3 spells CASTLGDLNTEAFF.

The rearrangement joins TRBV4-2 to TRBJ1-1. CDR3 length equals 15 residues. The germline CDR1 and CDR2 sequences are LGHNA and YNFKEQ. CDR3: CASSQESRSNTEAFF.

The rearrangement uses TRBV5-5 and TRBJ2-1; there is no DNA to check the TCRdb D call of TRBD1. Germline values: CDR1 SGHKS, CDR2 YYEKEE (reference sequence). CDR3 length: 11 residues. CDR3 sequence: CASILRGFEFF. Drawing the rest from reference TRBV5-5 and TRBJ2-1, the complete variable domain is DAGVTQSPTHLIKTRGQQVTLRCSPISGHKSVSWYQQVLGQGPQFIFQYYEKEERGRGNFPDRFSARQFPNYSSELNVNALLLGDSALYLCASILRGFEFFGPGTRLTVL.